One sample yielded the 23 T cell receptor beta chains listed below, sequenced in a study of metastatic and nonmetastatic thyroid tumors (TCRdb year 2020). The method behind the library was PCR. The sequencer was an Illumina HiSeq 4000. The public reads were run again by TCRdb, first through fastp at Q25 and then through MiXCR, and only productive beta chains were kept. The sample table lists about 24,000 clones, around a fifth of them with a count of one. The ten biggest clones cover about 4.6% of the sample. No treatment had been received by any patient before thyroid surgery. Sequencing was performed on blood. These receptor sequences come from a male donor with papillary thyroid cancer or a benign thyroid nodule (not recorded which). Some clones in this sample may be carry-over from other donors' samples.

This clone was picked up a small number of times. The junction departs from germline at one end; a sequencing error may be responsible. The genes are TRBV6-6 and TRBJ2-7; D is unresolved. This CDR3 spans 15 amino acids. From germline, CDR1 is MNHNY and CDR2 SVGAGI (reference sequence). The CDR3 nucleotides are TGTGCCAGCAGTTACTCGATGCTGCAATCCTTCGAGCAGTACTTC. Translated: CASSYSMLQSFEQYF.

This clone occurred many times. The chain is built from TRBV20-1 and TRBJ2-3; D call uncertain. V was clipped by 7 bases and J by 0 bases, with 17 bases between them. The germline V gene encodes CDR1 DFQATT and CDR2 SNEGSKA (reference sequence). The CDR3 runs 15 residues. The CDR3 spells CSVIDLASSTDTQYF. DNA for the CDR3: TGCAGTGTCATTGATTTAGCCTCTAGCACAGATACGCAGTATTTT.

The chain has TRBV6-2 or TRBV6-3 and TRBJ1-5; D gene unclear. The CDR3 loop spans 14 amino acids. CDR1 and CDR2 (germline): MNHEY, SVGEGT. V gave up 2 bases and J gave up 0 bases, with 5 bases separating them. The CDR3: CASSYVPSNQPQHF. The CDR3 coding sequence is TGTGCCAGCAGTTACGTACCTAGCAATCAGCCCCAGCATTTT.

This clone showed up many times. J is TRBJ2-1 and V is TRBV18; D is perhaps TRBD1 or TRBD2 (5 bases each). V shed 2 bases and J shed 7 bases, with 18 bases lying between them. The CDR3 has 16 residues. Looked up from germline, CDR1 is KGHSH and CDR2 is LQKENI. CDR3 DNA: TGTGCCAGCTCACCAAAATTAGGGGTGGCGGGTAATGAGCAGTTCTTC. This sequence encodes CASSPKLGVAGNEQFF.

Many counts were recorded for this clone. A much larger clone is a single base away; this may be a read error. The chain couples TRBV15 to TRBJ1-2; D gene ambiguous. Germline V gene lookup returns CDR1 LNHNV and CDR2 YYDKDF (reference sequence). The length of the CDR3 is 14 residues. The CDR3, as DNA: TGTGCCACCAGCGGGAGCCTCGAAGATTATGACTACACCTTC. Residues: CATSGSLEDYDYTF.

This clone is termed medium-sized. This sequence joins TRBV27 and TRBJ2-1; no clear D. Germline CDR1 is MNHEY and CDR2 is SMNVEV (reference sequence). The germline V and J ends were trimmed by 5 bases and 6 bases, with 17 bases remaining between them. The CDR3 has 15 amino acids. The CDR3 loop is CASSTTGRSGNEQFF. CDR3 sequence (DNA): TGTGCCAGCAGTACAACCGGTAGGTCCGGCAATGAGCAGTTCTTC.

This clone qualifies as medium-sized. The chain combines TRBV27 with TRBJ2-7, with 9 bases matching TRBD2. Germline CDR1 reads MNHEY; CDR2 reads SMNVEV (reference sequence). V lost 0 bases, J lost 3 bases, and 3 bases stayed unmatched. The CDR3 is 15 amino acids. CDR3 loop: CASSLSYSGSYEQYF. CDR3 in DNA: TGTGCCAGCAGTTTATCGTATAGCGGGAGCTACGAGCAGTACTTC.

This clone was counted between two and nine times. The chain has TRBV2 and TRBJ2-2, with 8 bases identical to TRBD1. Per the germline V gene, CDR1 is SNHLY and CDR2 is FYNNEI. V gave up 7 bases and J gave up 4 bases; unmatched junction bases: 8. The CDR3 sequence is 15 residues long. CDR3 sequence reads: CASMIGDRTTGELFF. In DNA form, the CDR3 reads TGTGCCAGCATGATAGGGGACAGGACCACCGGGGAGCTGTTTTTT.

This clone has a count of ten or more. It may be a read error: a sequence one base away is much more abundant. V usage is TRBV6-1 and J usage is TRBJ1-1, with D perhaps matching TRBD1 (5 bases). Germline V gives CDR1 MNHNS, CDR2 SASEGT. V lost 5 bases and J 4 bases, leaving 17 bases between the germline ends. The CDR3 length is 15 residues. The DNA of the CDR3 is TGTGCCAGCAGTACATCCGGGACGGTGAGCACTGAAGCTTTCTTT. Residues: CASSTSGTVSTEAFF.

Within the sample, this clone is medium-sized (0.01 to 0.1%). V is TRBV6-1 and J is TRBJ2-7; possible D gene TRBD1, 5 bases. V gave up 6 bases and J gave up 3 bases, with 12 bases separating them. Germline V lookup: CDR1 MNHNS, CDR2 SASEGT. This CDR3 is 13 amino acids long. The CDR3, as DNA: TGTGCCAGCAGCCCCGCTCAGGGCTACGAGCAGTACTTC. Protein sequence: CASSPAQGYEQYF.

This clone has a count of ten or more. This chain uses TRBV7-6 with TRBJ1-6, with 7 bases that match TRBD1. Germline lookup yields CDR1 SGHVS and CDR2 FNYEAQ. This CDR3 has 15 residues. Unmatched junction bases numbered 9, after V lost 6 bases and J lost 7 bases. In DNA form, the CDR3 reads TGTGCCAGCAGTCTCCAAACAGGGGAGAATTCACCCCTCCACTTT. Protein sequence: CASSLQTGENSPLHF.

This clone was seen at least ten times. Its ends do not fully match the called genes, so a read error is possible. Other DNA variants within this sample encode the same CDR3. The rearrangement uses TRBV7-7 and TRBJ2-5; D might be TRBD1 (7 bases). The CDR3 spans 14 residues. Germline CDR1 SSHAT, CDR2 FNYEAQ (reference sequence). In nucleotides, the CDR3 is TGTGCTAGCAGCTTCGGGCAGGGGGGAGAGACCCAGTACTTC. Translated, it gives CASSFGQGGETQYF.

This clone was picked up many times. The chain recombines TRBV18 with TRBJ2-1; 10 bases are shared with TRBD2. Germline V CDR1 and CDR2: KGHSH, LQKENI. CDR3 size: 15 residues. Trimming cost V 2 bases and J 7 bases; bases outside gene matches: 5. CDR3 loop: CASSPSSGSRNEQFF. CDR3 coding DNA: TGTGCCAGCTCACCATCTAGCGGGAGTAGAAATGAGCAGTTCTTC.

This clone has ten or more counts. The J gene is TRBJ1-3, the V gene TRBV5-6, with D possibly TRBD1 on 5 matching bases. The CDR3 totals 16 residues. Germline V gives CDR1 SGHDT, CDR2 YYEEEE. Trimming left V 3 bases short and J 1 base short, with 14 bases between. The CDR3 loop is CASSYWTGESGNTIYF. In DNA, the CDR3 is TGTGCCAGCAGCTACTGGACGGGGGAATCTGGAAACACCATATATTTT. The whole variable domain, remainder taken from reference TRBV5-6 and TRBJ1-3, is DAGVTQSPTHLIKTRGQQVTLRCSPKSGHDTVSWYQQALGQGPQFIFQYYEEEERQRGNFPDRFSGHQFPNYSSELNVNALLLGDSALYLCASSYWTGESGNTIYFGEGSWLTVV.

In the case of this clone: At one end the junction does not follow the germline gene, possibly because of a read error. This sample includes further DNA sequences coding for the same CDR3. This chain uses TRBV28 with TRBJ2-2; 7 nucleotides line up with TRBD2. Germline CDR1 is MDHEN and CDR2 is SYDVKM. This CDR3 region has 18 residues. CDR3 amino acids: CASSLIRAGLSNTGELFF. The CDR3 region has the DNA TGTGCCAGCAGTTTGATACGAGCGGGGCTCTCGAACACCGGTGAGCTGTTTTTT.

This chain links TRBV4-1 with TRBJ2-7, with 8 bases aligning to TRBD1. The CDR3 is 16 amino acids. Germline V gene data show CDR1 as MGHRA and CDR2 as YSYEKL. J lost 1 base, V lost 5 bases, and 10 bases had no gene match. CDR3 DNA: TGCGCCAGCAGCTCTCAAAGTTGGACAGGGTCCTACGAGCAGTACTTC. Its translation: CASSSQSWTGSYEQYF.

This clone is classed as medium-sized. Germline and junction disagree at one end, which may indicate a read error. Other DNA sequences in this specimen translate into the identical CDR3. The rearrangement links TRBV10-3 to TRBJ1-2, with a possible D match to TRBD1 (6 bases). The CDR3 loop spans 12 amino acids. Germline CDR1 reads ENHRY; CDR2 reads SYGVKD. The CDR3 sequence is CAISDPSTGFAF. In DNA, the CDR3 is TGTGCCATCAGTGATCCGTCAACAGGGTTCGCCTTC.

The sample holds many counts of this clone. V is TRBV5-1 and J is TRBJ2-7, with D maybe TRBD1 (5 bases). CDR3 length: 14 residues. The germline V gene encodes CDR1 SGHRS and CDR2 YFSETQ. V shed 4 bases and J shed 2 bases, with 13 bases lying between them. The CDR3 DNA follows: TGCGCCAGCAGCCTTGCTGGGGCTCCCTACGAGCAGTACTTC. This gives the protein CASSLAGAPYEQYF.

There are many counts of this clone. The gene calls are TRBV5-6 and TRBJ2-2; 8 nucleotides align to TRBD2. Germline CDR1 and CDR2: SGHDT and YYEEEE. The CDR3 has 16 amino acids. With V trimmed by 2 bases and J by 6 bases, 9 bases remained unmatched. The CDR3 is CASSFGTSVHPGELFF. DNA for the CDR3: TGTGCCAGCAGCTTTGGGACTAGTGTTCACCCCGGGGAGCTGTTTTTT. The full variable domain, rest sourced from reference TRBV5-6 and TRBJ2-2, is DAGVTQSPTHLIKTRGQQVTLRCSPKSGHDTVSWYQQALGQGPQFIFQYYEEEERQRGNFPDRFSGHQFPNYSSELNVNALLLGDSALYLCASSFGTSVHPGELFFGEGSRLTVL.

This clone has only a few counts. The DNA for the CDR3 is TGTGCCAGCAGTCCCGACAGCTATAGCAATCAGCCCCAGCATTTT. This encodes CASSPDSYSNQPQHF. V usage is TRBV27 and J usage is TRBJ1-5, with a weak D call TRBD1 (5 bases). From germline, CDR1 is MNHEY and CDR2 SMNVEV (reference sequence). V lost 5 bases and J 0 bases, leaving 11 bases between the germline ends. There are 15 residues in the CDR3.

This clone was counted ten times or more. A single base separates this from a much larger clone, so it may be a read error. The same CDR3 can be traced to other DNA sequences in this sample. The chain links TRBV27 to TRBJ1-2; the D is unclear. CDR1 MNHEY and CDR2 SMNVEV come from the germline V gene (reference sequence). CDR3 length: 12 amino acids. The V end was cut by 5 bases, the J end by 6 bases, with 10 bases between. Here the CDR3 reads CASSEQGNGYTF. The DNA of the CDR3 is TGTGCCAGCAGTGAACAAGGGAATGGCTACACCTTC.

This clone was counted many times. The rearrangement joins TRBV29-1 to TRBJ2-1; the D call may be TRBD1 or TRBD2 (5 bases each). Trimming stripped 7 bases from V and 9 bases from J, with 16 bases between. The CDR3 consists of 12 residues. CDR1 and CDR2 (germline): SQVTM, ANQGSEA. DNA of the CDR3: TGCAGCGCCGGGAAGGGGTTGGGTGAGCAGTTCTTC. As protein: CSAGKGLGEQFF.

This clone was picked up many times. The V gene is TRBV3-1, the J gene TRBJ2-5, with D tentatively TRBD2 (6 bases). Germline V gives CDR1 LGHDT, CDR2 YNNKEL (reference sequence). The V and J ends lost 4 bases and 0 bases respectively, with 15 bases between them. The CDR3 is 16 residues long. This CDR3 is CASSPYTGEYQETQYF. The CDR3 DNA reads TGTGCCAGCAGCCCATACACGGGGGAGTACCAAGAGACCCAGTACTTC.